This T cell receptor (beta chain) was sequenced during a study of PD-L1 blockade in urothelial cancer. Study as a whole: Between 0 and 3 chemotherapy regimens preceded treatment for each patient.

Germline CDR1 and CDR2: GTSNPN and SVGIG (reference sequence). The CDR3 runs 15 residues. V lost 1 base to trimming and J lost 0 bases, with 10 bases between them. Synthetically made TCR analog templates were put into each PCR as spikes. Profiling relied on immunoSEQ multiplex PCR, and the TCRdb table lists in-frame clones only, not all of them. The sample carries some 46,000 clones, 70% to 90% recorded once. Time point here: pretreatment peripheral blood. The sequencing used PBMCs, collected around atezolizumab (anti-PD-L1) treatment. This receptor was taken from a man in his sixties with urothelial cancer. The chain links TRBV30 to TRBJ1-3; TRBD1 might be the D (6 bases). For the CDR3, the DNA is TGTGCCTGGAGTGGGGGACAAAGCTCTGGAAACACCATATATTTT. Amino acids: CAWSGGQSSGNTIYF.